This T cell receptor (beta chain) was sequenced for a study of cytomegalovirus exposure and HLA in healthy donors. Study as a whole: Out of 150 million to 200 million T cells, an earlier analysis found 117 million unique TCR beta sequences in total.

Germline V gene sequence: CDR1 SQVTM, CDR2 ANQGSEA. The CDR3 contains 16 residues. Between the trimmed V and J ends, which lost 4 bases and 4 bases, there was a span of 19 bases. As to this clone: Its antigen is undetermined.

PCR used 60 Vbeta primers and 13 Jbeta primers. Using immunoSEQ multiplex PCR, the repertoire was profiled, and TCRdb retains in-frame clones only, with some absent. The repertoire holds 150,000 to 250,000 clones, more than 75% seen once, with 6% to 8% in the top ten. Study-level results: The sole available immune exposure information was CMV serostatus. Reportedly, fewer N-insertions than the 666-donor mean appeared in an Asian-associated ancestry cluster in a later analysis. Later, an analysis showed that TCR beta chains associated with HLA were more clonally expanded than others that were equally common.

The gene calls are TRBV29-1 and TRBJ1-4; unclear D gene. The receptor's source is a woman in her 50s in good health and CMV-seropositive. The sample comprised PBMCs. The DNA of the CDR3 is TGCAGCGTTGCTTCGGGTTCGAGCGACTATAATGAAAAACTGTTTTTT. Encoded protein: CSVASGSSDYNEKLFF.